A selection of T cell receptor beta chains follows, all from one sample in a study of blood T cell repertoires in COVID-19. The table came from immunoSEQ multiplex PCR; TCRdb's copy has only in-frame clones and leaves some out. The repertoire holds some 700,000 clones, with just under 90% as singletons. Sequenced material: peripheral blood. These receptors were taken from a woman aged 18 to 35 with acute or convalescent COVID-19. Each CDR3 is given with its conserved first and last residue. The D gene is left open where the match is weak. The listing skips clone size in some rows; elsewhere it reads once, few, many or a size class.

d_gene,abundance,j_gene,v_gene,CDR3nt,CDR3aa
TRBD1,.,TRBJ1-5,TRBV2,TGTGCCAGCTCAACAGGGGGCGCGGGTCAGCCCCAGCATTTT,CASSTGGAGQPQHF
.,.,TRBJ1-1,TRBV5-1,TGCGCCAGCAGCTTGGCCGTAGCAGCGAACACTGAAGCTTTCTTT,CASSLAVAANTEAFF
.,.,TRBJ1-5,TRBV7-9,TGTGCCAGCAGCGTCCCGGGGGTCATTAGCAATCAGCCCCAGCATTTT,CASSVPGVISNQPQHF
.,.,TRBJ2-1,TRBV11-3,TGTGCCAGCAGCCTCGGACAGCGCGATGAGCAGTTCTTC,CASSLGQRDEQFF
TRBD1,.,TRBJ1-2,TRBV6-5,TGTGCCAGCAGTTACCGGACAGGACCCTATGGCTACACCTTC,CASSYRTGPYGYTF
TRBD1,.,TRBJ1-3,TRBV12-5,TGTGCTAGTGGTTACCGACAGGGGGACTCTGGAAACACCATATATTTT,CASGYRQGDSGNTIYF
TRBD1,.,TRBJ1-2,TRBV29-1,TGCAGCGTTGATTCTGGGACAGCTACAGCAGACTTC,CSVDSGTATADF
.,.,TRBJ2-2,TRBV18,TGTGCCAGCTCACTTTACACCGTCACCGGGGAGCTGTTTTTT,CASSLYTVTGELFF
.,.,TRBJ2-3,TRBV25-1,TGTGCCAGCAGTGTCTCCGGGACAAGTAGCACAGATACGCAGTATTTT,CASSVSGTSSTDTQYF
.,.,TRBJ1-5,TRBV9,TGTGCCAGCAACCCATCAGGGTCAAATCAGCCCCAGCATTTT,CASNPSGSNQPQHF
.,.,TRBJ1-5,TRBV7-2,TGTGCCAGCAGCTTAGTGGAGAATCAGCCCCAGCATTTT,CASSLVENQPQHF
TRBD1,.,TRBJ1-1,TRBV4-1,TGCGCCAGCAGCTTAAGACAGGGGGCGCGTAATACTGAAGCTTTCTTT,CASSLRQGARNTEAFF
TRBD1,.,TRBJ1-6,TRBV19,TGTGCCAGTAGTCCAATGGTACAGGGGAGCTCACCCCTCCACTTT,CASSPMVQGSSPLHF
.,.,TRBJ1-5,TRBV3-1/TRBV3-2,TGTGCCAGCAGCCAAACCCGAAGCCCTAGGGGGAATAGCAATCAGCCCCAGCATTTT,CASSQTRSPRGNSNQPQHF
.,.,TRBJ1-1,TRBV19,TGTGCCAGTAGTATAGAACAGTTCACTGAAGCTTTCTTT,CASSIEQFTEAFF
TRBD1,.,TRBJ1-6,TRBV9,TGTGCCAGCAGCGTAGCTCACAGCAGGGGGCATTCACCCCTCCACTTT,CASSVAHSRGHSPLHF
TRBD1,.,TRBJ1-3,TRBV7-2,TGTGCCAGCAGCTGGGGACAGGGCACTGGAAACACCATATATTTT,CASSWGQGTGNTIYF
.,.,TRBJ1-2,TRBV4-1,TGCGCCAGCAGCCAAGACTTGGGCTACACCTTC,CASSQDLGYTF
.,.,TRBJ1-2,TRBV6-6,TGTGCCAGCAGTTACGACAGGCGGTCCCCTAACTATGGCTACACCTTC,CASSYDRRSPNYGYTF
.,few,TRBJ1-2,TRBV28,TGTGCCAGCAGTTTTCATAGGGGACTCTATGGCTACACCTTC,CASSFHRGLYGYTF
.,.,TRBJ2-7,TRBV5-6,TGTGCCAGCAGATGGGAGGACCCCTACGAGCAGTACTTC,CASRWEDPYEQYF
.,few,TRBJ1-2,TRBV6-2/TRBV6-3,TGTGCCAGCAGTTACTCATCTAAAAACTATGGCTACACCTTC,CASSYSSKNYGYTF
.,.,TRBJ1-4,TRBV6-1,TGTGCCAGCAGTGAACCTAGAACAGGTAAACTTGCAACTAATGAAAAACTGTTTTTT,CASSEPRTGKLATNEKLFF
TRBD1,.,TRBJ2-1,TRBV6-6,TGTGCCAGCAGCGACCGGGGACAGGGCTACAATGAGCAGTTCTTC,CASSDRGQGYNEQFF
TRBD1,few,TRBJ1-5,TRBV7-2,TGTGCCAGCAGCCGCGGAACAGGGGTGCGGCAGCCCCAGCATTTT,CASSRGTGVRQPQHF
TRBD1,.,TRBJ1-2,TRBV30,TGTGCCTGGAGTCCCGGACAGGGGGCTCTTGGCTACACCTTC,CAWSPGQGALGYTF
TRBD1,.,TRBJ1-2,TRBV2,TGTGCCAGCAGTGATGGACAGGTAGCTTATGGCTACACCTTC,CASSDGQVAYGYTF
.,.,TRBJ1-2,TRBV5-5,TGTGCCAGCAGCTTCAACACCTATGGCTACACCTTC,CASSFNTYGYTF
.,.,TRBJ2-7,TRBV7-6,TGTGCCAGCAGCCCTCTTGGGACCCGGGGGGAGCAGTACTTC,CASSPLGTRGEQYF
TRBD1,once,TRBJ1-5,TRBV27,TGTGCCAGCAGTTTTCGACAGGGAGACCAGCCCCAGCATTTT,CASSFRQGDQPQHF